These 3 T cell receptor beta chains were all obtained from the same sample, sequenced in a study of T-cell reconstitution after alpha-beta-depleted transplantation in children. The authors prepared the TCRbeta library with unique molecular identifiers. MiXCR, run by TCRdb on the PCR reads, gives a single entry per CDR3 protein. The sample holds 380,000 or so distinct CDR3 sequences, 10% to 15% seen once. The sequenced sample was PBMCs, obtained from the stem cell graft. The source is a human donor who donated a stem cell graft to a child with Fanconi anemia.

The gene calls are TRBV5-1 and TRBJ2-5; D is unresolved. From germline, CDR1 is SGHRS and CDR2 YFSETQ. The V and J ends lost 0 bases and 1 base respectively, with 7 bases between them. There are 14 residues in the CDR3. The DNA of the CDR3 is TGCGCCAGCAGCTTGGTGGTACCCCAAGAGACCCAGTACTTC. Protein: CASSLVVPQETQYF.

This clonotype was observed a handful of times. The chain employs TRBV3-1 and TRBJ2-2; D is undetermined. The V end lost 4 bases, the J end lost 3 bases, and 6 bases lay between the germline ends. The CDR3 extends over 13 amino acids. Germline V lookup: CDR1 LGHDT, CDR2 YNNKEL (reference sequence). This CDR3 reads CASSPRDTGELFF. The CDR3 nucleotides read TGTGCCAGCAGCCCTCGCGACACCGGGGAGCTGTTTTTT. The whole variable domain, filled in from reference TRBV3-1 and TRBJ2-2, reads DTAVSQTPKYLVTQMGNDKSIKCEQNLGHDTMYWYKQDSKKFLKIMFSYNNKELIINETVPNRFSPKSPDKAHLNLHINSLELGDSAVYFCASSPRDTGELFFGEGSRLTVL.

This clonotype was seen a handful of times. The rearrangement links TRBV7-9 to TRBJ2-1; TRBD1 aligns across 7 bases. The CDR3 is 14 amino acids. V lost 1 base to trimming and J lost 8 bases; unmatched junction nucleotides: 5. Looked up from germline, CDR1 is SEHNR and CDR2 is FQNEAQ (reference sequence). CDR3 sequence (DNA): TGTGCCAGCAGCTTAGGGACAGGACTCGATGAGCAGTTCTTC. It translates to CASSLGTGLDEQFF.